A selection of T cell receptor beta chains follows, all from one sample in a study of CD8 T cells in ankylosing spondylitis. Via MiXCR, TCRdb re-called the 5' RACE reads, giving one row per CDR3 protein. The data hold more than 600,000 distinct CDR3 sequences, with 15% to 20% observed a single time. Material for sequencing was blood, either unsorted or a sorted T cell fraction (not recorded which). Every receptor here comes from a male donor with ankylosing spondylitis. CDR3s include the opening cysteine and the closing phenylalanine or tryptophan. A D gene is named only where the DNA matches it firmly. Expanded clones are given a class, and other clones once, few, many or no size at all.

clone_size: once; j_call: TRBJ2-2; v_call: TRBV25-1; d_call: TRBD2; cdr3_aa: CASSDVGGPHGELFF; cdr3_nt: TGTGCCAGCAGTGACGTGGGAGGGCCTCACGGGGAGCTGTTTTTT
clone_size: .; j_call: TRBJ2-1; v_call: TRBV20-1; d_call: .; cdr3_aa: CSARDGLIYNEQFF; cdr3_nt: TGCAGTGCTAGAGATGGATTAATATACAATGAGCAGTTCTTC
clone_size: .; j_call: TRBJ2-7; v_call: TRBV15; d_call: .; cdr3_aa: CATSRDRYEQYF; cdr3_nt: TGTGCCACCAGCAGAGATCGTTACGAGCAGTACTTC
clone_size: .; j_call: TRBJ2-7; v_call: TRBV4-1; d_call: TRBD1; cdr3_aa: CASSPGGSHEQYF; cdr3_nt: TGCGCCAGCAGCCCAGGGGGTAGCCACGAGCAGTACTTC
clone_size: .; j_call: TRBJ1-2; v_call: TRBV5-1; d_call: .; cdr3_aa: CASSLEAGRNNAYGYTF; cdr3_nt: TGCGCCAGCAGCTTGGAGGCAGGGAGGAACAACGCATATGGCTACACCTTC
clone_size: .; j_call: TRBJ2-1; v_call: TRBV7-2; d_call: .; cdr3_aa: CASSLARLDYNEQFF; cdr3_nt: TGTGCCAGCAGCTTAGCGCGCCTAGACTACAATGAGCAGTTCTTC
clone_size: .; j_call: TRBJ2-2; v_call: TRBV11-2; d_call: TRBD1; cdr3_aa: CASSLTRDRVTGELFF; cdr3_nt: TGTGCCAGCAGCTTAACCCGGGACAGGGTCACCGGGGAGCTGTTTTTT
clone_size: few; j_call: TRBJ2-1; v_call: TRBV20-1; d_call: .; cdr3_aa: CSASDSQGNISEQFF; cdr3_nt: TGCAGTGCTAGCGATTCCCAGGGGAATATCTCTGAGCAGTTCTTC
clone_size: few; j_call: TRBJ2-3; v_call: TRBV20-1; d_call: TRBD2; cdr3_aa: CSASGAGLAVLDTQYF; cdr3_nt: TGCAGTGCTAGCGGTGCGGGACTAGCGGTTTTAGATACGCAGTATTTT
clone_size: few; j_call: TRBJ2-5; v_call: TRBV4-1; d_call: TRBD1; cdr3_aa: CASSQLPGQWYQETQYF; cdr3_nt: TGCGCCAGCAGCCAACTACCGGGACAGTGGTACCAAGAGACCCAGTACTTC
clone_size: few; j_call: TRBJ2-2; v_call: TRBV24-1; d_call: .; cdr3_aa: CAISSGPEDWELFF; cdr3_nt: TGTGCCATTAGTAGCGGACCTGAGGATTGGGAGCTGTTTTTT
clone_size: few; j_call: TRBJ2-1; v_call: TRBV13; d_call: .; cdr3_aa: CASSLGVVEQFF; cdr3_nt: TGTGCCAGCAGCTTAGGCGTGGTTGAGCAGTTCTTC
clone_size: .; j_call: TRBJ1-1; v_call: TRBV5-1; d_call: .; cdr3_aa: CASSSHREYTEAFF; cdr3_nt: TGCGCCAGCAGCTCACACAGGGAGTACACTGAAGCTTTCTTT
clone_size: .; j_call: TRBJ1-4; v_call: TRBV7-9; d_call: .; cdr3_aa: CASSPGTGTLNEKLFF; cdr3_nt: TGTGCCAGCAGCCCGGGAACAGGGACATTGAATGAAAAACTGTTTTTT
clone_size: few; j_call: TRBJ2-5; v_call: TRBV7-9; d_call: .; cdr3_aa: CASSLELQVQETQYF; cdr3_nt: TGTGCCAGCAGCTTAGAACTCCAGGTACAAGAGACCCAGTACTTC
clone_size: many; j_call: TRBJ2-1; v_call: TRBV7-9; d_call: TRBD1; cdr3_aa: CASSAGGEQFF; cdr3_nt: TGTGCCAGCAGCGCAGGGGGTGAGCAGTTCTTC
clone_size: .; j_call: TRBJ2-7; v_call: TRBV29-1; d_call: .; cdr3_aa: CSVESRYSYEQYF; cdr3_nt: TGCAGCGTTGAGTCCAGGTACTCCTACGAGCAGTACTTC
clone_size: .; j_call: TRBJ2-2; v_call: TRBV20-1; d_call: .; cdr3_aa: CSALPFGVGRSGELFF; cdr3_nt: TGCAGTGCCTTACCCTTCGGTGTGGGACGTTCCGGGGAGCTGTTTTTT
clone_size: few; j_call: TRBJ1-5; v_call: TRBV6-1; d_call: TRBD1; cdr3_aa: CASGWDRDQPQHF; cdr3_nt: TGTGCCAGCGGATGGGACAGGGATCAGCCCCAGCATTTT
clone_size: few; j_call: TRBJ1-2; v_call: TRBV12-3/TRBV12-4; d_call: .; cdr3_aa: CASSARIYGYTF; cdr3_nt: TGTGCCAGCAGTGCCCGAATCTATGGCTACACCTTC
clone_size: many; j_call: TRBJ2-6; v_call: TRBV4-3; d_call: .; cdr3_aa: CASSHPPSGANVLTF; cdr3_nt: TGCGCCAGCAGCCATCCTCCCTCTGGGGCCAACGTCCTGACTTTC
clone_size: .; j_call: TRBJ1-2; v_call: TRBV12-3/TRBV12-4; d_call: .; cdr3_aa: CASSLRGTDGYTF; cdr3_nt: TGTGCCAGCAGTTTAAGGGGAACGGATGGCTACACCTTC
clone_size: few; j_call: TRBJ2-7; v_call: TRBV6-1; d_call: TRBD1; cdr3_aa: CASSASTSGTDPYEQYF; cdr3_nt: TGTGCCAGCAGTGCCAGTACTTCCGGGACAGACCCCTACGAGCAGTACTTC
clone_size: many; j_call: TRBJ2-7; v_call: TRBV6-2/TRBV6-3; d_call: .; cdr3_aa: CASSPHDSAYEQYF; cdr3_nt: TGTGCCAGCAGTCCGCACGACTCCGCCTACGAGCAGTACTTC
clone_size: .; j_call: TRBJ1-1; v_call: TRBV20-1; d_call: .; cdr3_aa: CSASDRGSLDTEAFF; cdr3_nt: TGCAGTGCTAGTGATAGGGGAAGTTTGGACACTGAAGCTTTCTTT
clone_size: .; j_call: TRBJ1-5; v_call: TRBV9; d_call: .; cdr3_aa: CASSVAGGYNQPQHF; cdr3_nt: TGTGCCAGCAGCGTAGCGGGCGGCTACAATCAGCCCCAGCATTTT
clone_size: .; j_call: TRBJ2-7; v_call: TRBV20-1; d_call: .; cdr3_aa: CSARDMRRAYEQYF; cdr3_nt: TGCAGTGCTAGAGATATGCGGCGGGCCTACGAGCAGTACTTC
clone_size: .; j_call: TRBJ2-3; v_call: TRBV12-3/TRBV12-4; d_call: TRBD2; cdr3_aa: CASSWVSGGIVTDTQYF; cdr3_nt: TGTGCCAGCAGTTGGGTTAGCGGGGGGATCGTCACAGATACGCAGTATTTT
clone_size: few; j_call: TRBJ1-1; v_call: TRBV5-1; d_call: .; cdr3_aa: CASRTSTSTASNTEAFF; cdr3_nt: TGCGCCAGCAGAACGTCGACAAGTACCGCCTCAAACACTGAAGCTTTCTTT
clone_size: few; j_call: TRBJ2-5; v_call: TRBV6-5; d_call: TRBD1; cdr3_aa: CASSSQGVQETQYF; cdr3_nt: TGTGCCAGCAGTTCACAGGGGGTACAAGAGACCCAGTACTTC
clone_size: .; j_call: TRBJ1-1; v_call: TRBV3-1; d_call: .; cdr3_aa: CASSLLRGQGFAEAFF; cdr3_nt: TGTGCCAGCAGTCTTCTCAGGGGACAAGGTTTCGCTGAAGCTTTCTTT
clone_size: .; j_call: TRBJ1-1; v_call: TRBV7-8; d_call: .; cdr3_aa: CASSLGWEGWNTEAFF; cdr3_nt: TGTGCCAGCAGCTTAGGGTGGGAAGGGTGGAACACTGAAGCTTTCTTT
clone_size: few; j_call: TRBJ2-3; v_call: TRBV4-3; d_call: TRBD2; cdr3_aa: CASSQELAGQADTQYF; cdr3_nt: TGCGCCAGCAGCCAAGAACTAGCGGGACAAGCAGATACGCAGTATTTT
clone_size: many; j_call: TRBJ2-1; v_call: TRBV10-3; d_call: .; cdr3_aa: CAISAGNEQFF; cdr3_nt: TGTGCCATCAGTGCAGGGAATGAGCAGTTCTTC
clone_size: .; j_call: TRBJ2-1; v_call: TRBV30; d_call: .; cdr3_aa: CAWSVAREQFF; cdr3_nt: TGTGCCTGGAGTGTGGCGCGGGAGCAGTTCTTC
clone_size: few; j_call: TRBJ1-6; v_call: TRBV4-3; d_call: .; cdr3_aa: CASSQDPQGSPLHF; cdr3_nt: TGCGCCAGCAGCCAAGATCCACAAGGGTCACCCCTCCACTTT
clone_size: few; j_call: TRBJ2-7; v_call: TRBV6-1; d_call: .; cdr3_aa: CASSVDPSSSYEQYF; cdr3_nt: TGTGCCAGCAGTGTCGACCCCTCGAGCTCCTACGAGCAGTACTTC
clone_size: few; j_call: TRBJ1-5; v_call: TRBV4-3; d_call: .; cdr3_aa: CASSQDLGDGNQPQHF; cdr3_nt: TGCGCCAGCAGCCAAGATCTGGGGGATGGCAATCAGCCCCAGCATTTT
clone_size: few; j_call: TRBJ1-2; v_call: TRBV6-5; d_call: .; cdr3_aa: CASSYSERDYTF; cdr3_nt: TGTGCCAGCAGTTACTCGGAACGGGACTACACCTTC
clone_size: .; j_call: TRBJ2-1; v_call: TRBV10-3; d_call: .; cdr3_aa: CATARLVRYNEQFF; cdr3_nt: TGTGCCACCGCAAGACTAGTTCGCTACAATGAGCAGTTCTTC
clone_size: .; j_call: TRBJ2-7; v_call: TRBV7-2; d_call: .; cdr3_aa: CASSYTSSEGSYEQYF; cdr3_nt: TGTGCCAGCAGTTATACCTCCAGCGAAGGGTCCTACGAGCAGTACTTC
clone_size: .; j_call: TRBJ2-2; v_call: TRBV24-1; d_call: TRBD2; cdr3_aa: CATSDSGLAGANTGELFF; cdr3_nt: TGTGCCACCAGTGATTCGGGACTAGCGGGAGCGAACACCGGGGAGCTGTTTTTT
clone_size: few; j_call: TRBJ2-7; v_call: TRBV7-9; d_call: .; cdr3_aa: CASVGEPSYEQYF; cdr3_nt: TGTGCCAGCGTAGGGGAGCCTTCCTACGAGCAGTACTTC
clone_size: .; j_call: TRBJ2-5; v_call: TRBV6-1; d_call: .; cdr3_aa: CASTYPGNEETQYF; cdr3_nt: TGTGCCAGCACATACCCCGGGAACGAGGAGACCCAGTACTTC
clone_size: .; j_call: TRBJ2-1; v_call: TRBV10-1; d_call: .; cdr3_aa: CASNDQVDNEQFF; cdr3_nt: TGCGCCAGCAACGATCAGGTGGACAATGAGCAGTTCTTC
clone_size: few; j_call: TRBJ2-2; v_call: TRBV7-2; d_call: .; cdr3_aa: CASRPIAAENTGELFF; cdr3_nt: TGTGCCAGCCGTCCGATAGCGGCAGAGAACACCGGGGAGCTGTTTTTT
clone_size: .; j_call: TRBJ1-2; v_call: TRBV20-1; d_call: TRBD1; cdr3_aa: CSAPGTGHYGYTF; cdr3_nt: TGCAGTGCACCCGGGACAGGGCACTATGGCTACACCTTC
clone_size: .; j_call: TRBJ2-6; v_call: TRBV5-6; d_call: .; cdr3_aa: CASSLVFGANVLTF; cdr3_nt: TGTGCCAGCAGCTTAGTTTTTGGGGCCAACGTCCTGACTTTC
clone_size: few; j_call: TRBJ2-5; v_call: TRBV7-2; d_call: .; cdr3_aa: CASSYLAAGDTQYF; cdr3_nt: TGTGCCAGCAGCTACCTAGCGGCAGGGGACACCCAGTACTTC
clone_size: many; j_call: TRBJ2-5; v_call: TRBV27; d_call: .; cdr3_aa: CASKSQETQYF; cdr3_nt: TGTGCCAGCAAGAGCCAAGAGACCCAGTACTTC
clone_size: .; j_call: TRBJ2-7; v_call: TRBV29-1; d_call: TRBD1; cdr3_aa: CSVADRGKSYEQYF; cdr3_nt: TGCAGCGTTGCGGACAGGGGGAAAAGCTACGAGCAGTACTTC
clone_size: few; j_call: TRBJ1-1; v_call: TRBV5-1; d_call: .; cdr3_aa: CASSAEGQNTEAFF; cdr3_nt: TGCGCCAGCAGCGCCGAGGGGCAGAACACTGAAGCTTTCTTT
clone_size: .; j_call: TRBJ2-3; v_call: TRBV20-1; d_call: .; cdr3_aa: CSASLGLAPSTDTQYF; cdr3_nt: TGCAGTGCTAGTTTGGGACTCGCGCCGAGCACAGATACGCAGTATTTT
clone_size: .; j_call: TRBJ2-3; v_call: TRBV7-8; d_call: .; cdr3_aa: CASSLSGRAGTDTQYF; cdr3_nt: TGTGCCAGCAGCTTATCAGGCAGGGCGGGCACAGATACGCAGTATTTT
clone_size: few; j_call: TRBJ1-1; v_call: TRBV2; d_call: .; cdr3_aa: CASSYRREEEAFF; cdr3_nt: TGTGCCAGCAGTTACAGACGGGAGGAAGAAGCTTTCTTT
clone_size: .; j_call: TRBJ1-5; v_call: TRBV12-3/TRBV12-4; d_call: .; cdr3_aa: CASSYGRLSNQPQHF; cdr3_nt: TGTGCCAGCAGTTACGGACGGTTGAGCAATCAGCCCCAGCATTTT
clone_size: .; j_call: TRBJ2-3; v_call: TRBV15; d_call: .; cdr3_aa: CATSTGEGLSTDTQYF; cdr3_nt: TGTGCCACCAGCACCGGAGAGGGGCTGTCCACAGATACGCAGTATTTT
clone_size: many; j_call: TRBJ2-2; v_call: TRBV5-1; d_call: TRBD2; cdr3_aa: CASSYGLAGGESNTGELFF; cdr3_nt: TGCGCCAGCAGCTACGGACTAGCGGGGGGGGAATCGAACACCGGGGAGCTGTTTTTT
clone_size: few; j_call: TRBJ2-1; v_call: TRBV12-3/TRBV12-4; d_call: TRBD1; cdr3_aa: CASSIRGNTWNEQFF; cdr3_nt: TGTGCCAGCAGTATCAGGGGGAATACTTGGAATGAGCAGTTCTTC
clone_size: .; j_call: TRBJ2-1; v_call: TRBV12-3/TRBV12-4; d_call: .; cdr3_aa: CASSSPLGHEQFF; cdr3_nt: TGTGCCAGCAGTTCGCCTTTGGGTCATGAGCAGTTCTTC